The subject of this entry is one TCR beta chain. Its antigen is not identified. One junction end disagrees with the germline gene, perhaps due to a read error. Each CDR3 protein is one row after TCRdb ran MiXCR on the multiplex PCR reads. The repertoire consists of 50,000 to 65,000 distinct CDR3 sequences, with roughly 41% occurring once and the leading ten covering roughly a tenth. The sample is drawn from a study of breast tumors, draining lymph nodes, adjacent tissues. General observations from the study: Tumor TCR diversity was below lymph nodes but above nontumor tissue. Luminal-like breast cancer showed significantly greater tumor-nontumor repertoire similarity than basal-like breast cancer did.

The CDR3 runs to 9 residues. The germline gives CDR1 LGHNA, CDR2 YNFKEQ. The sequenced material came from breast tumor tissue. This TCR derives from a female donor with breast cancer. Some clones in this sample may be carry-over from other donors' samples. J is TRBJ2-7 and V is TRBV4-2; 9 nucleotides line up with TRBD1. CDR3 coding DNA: TGTGCCAGCAGCCCGGGACAGGGATTT. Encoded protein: CASSPGQGF.